The clone carrying this TCR beta chain was picked up one time. The target antigen is unknown. These data belong to a study of cytotoxic CD8 clonotypes in ibrutinib-treated CLL. Study-wide points: On treatment, the uncommon public clonotypes contracted or remained stable.

Only in-frame clones appear in the TCRdb table, and some are missing; sequencing was by immunoSEQ multiplex PCR. The table includes about 15,000 clones, 55% to 80% detected once. This TCR derives from a human donor with chronic lymphocytic leukemia. This specimen was PBMCs, taken before ibrutinib treatment.

The chain's CDR3 is CASSISGEQFF. CDR3 DNA: TGTGCCAGCAGCATTAGCGGTGAGCAGTTCTTC. This chain links TRBV11-2 with TRBJ2-1; D may be TRBD2 (6 bases). CDR3 length equals 11 residues. V lost 5 bases and J 9 bases, leaving 8 bases between the germline ends. The germline V gene encodes CDR1 SGHAT and CDR2 FQNNGV.